This TCR beta chain originates from a study of blood T cell repertoires in COVID-19. Study-wide background: Sources were T cells, B-cell-depleted T cells, or PBMCs; the material itself was cDNA or gDNA.

Original handling: Estimates of nucleated cell counts were drawn from the amplification of reference gene primers. Sequencing was performed with immunoSEQ multiplex PCR; in TCRdb, only in-frame clones are kept and a portion is missing. D and trimming come from the DNA, and the V and J calls and clone size come from that table. This table has 350,000 or so clones, around 83% appearing once. This CDR3 contains 15 residues. The germline V gene has CDR1 SGHRS and CDR2 YFSETQ. J gave up 7 bases and V 1 base, and 6 bases lay outside the gene matches. This sequence joins TRBV5-1 and TRBJ1-4; 8 positions agree with TRBD1. The TCR was taken from a young man with active or convalescent COVID-19. Specimen: peripheral blood. The CDR3 reads CASSLRGTGGEKLFF. DNA of the CDR3: TGCGCCAGCAGCTTGAGAGGGACAGGAGGTGAAAAACTGTTTTTT.